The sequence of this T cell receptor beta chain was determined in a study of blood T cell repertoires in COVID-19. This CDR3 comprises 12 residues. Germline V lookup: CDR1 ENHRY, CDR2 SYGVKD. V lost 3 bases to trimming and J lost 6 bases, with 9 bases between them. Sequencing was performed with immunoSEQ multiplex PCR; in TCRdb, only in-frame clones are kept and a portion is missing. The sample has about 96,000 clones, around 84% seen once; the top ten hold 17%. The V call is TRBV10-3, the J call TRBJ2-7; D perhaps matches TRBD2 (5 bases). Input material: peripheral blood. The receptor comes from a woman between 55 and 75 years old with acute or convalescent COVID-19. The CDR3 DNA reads TGTGCCATCAGTGAAAATGGACTCGAGCAGTACTTC. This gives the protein CAISENGLEQYF.